The present entry profiles one T cell receptor (beta chain) with its context. This CDR3 has 15 residues. With 2 bases clipped from V and 8 bases from J, the junction kept 11 bases outside the gene matches. CDR1 and CDR2 from the germline V gene are SQVTM and ANQGSEA. The data are from a study of blood T cell repertoires in COVID-19. Study details: Sources were T cells, B-cell-depleted T cells, or PBMCs; the material itself was cDNA or gDNA.

Sequencing used immunoSEQ multiplex PCR; TCRdb keeps in-frame clones, though not all of them. This repertoire shows about 320,000 clones, about 85% found once; its top ten account for approximately 5%. The receptor was isolated from a woman aged 25 to 39 who had recovered from COVID-19. The chain recombines TRBV29-1 with TRBJ2-1; 8 nucleotides align to TRBD2. Material for sequencing was PBMCs or T cells enriched from blood (not recorded which). CDR3 DNA sequence: TGCAGCGTTGAAAGAGGGTCGGGACTAGGAGATGAGCAGTTCTTC. Translated, it gives CSVERGSGLGDEQFF.